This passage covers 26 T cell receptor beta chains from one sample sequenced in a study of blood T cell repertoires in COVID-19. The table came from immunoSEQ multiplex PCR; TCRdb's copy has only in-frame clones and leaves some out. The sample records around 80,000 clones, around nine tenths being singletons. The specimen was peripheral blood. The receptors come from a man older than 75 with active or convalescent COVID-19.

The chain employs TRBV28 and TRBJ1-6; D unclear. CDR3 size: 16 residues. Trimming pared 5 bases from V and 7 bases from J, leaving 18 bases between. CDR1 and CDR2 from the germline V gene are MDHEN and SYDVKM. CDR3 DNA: TGTGCCAGCAGTCTAGATCTTCGGCAGAGCAATTCACCCCTCCACTTT. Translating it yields CASSLDLRQSNSPLHF.

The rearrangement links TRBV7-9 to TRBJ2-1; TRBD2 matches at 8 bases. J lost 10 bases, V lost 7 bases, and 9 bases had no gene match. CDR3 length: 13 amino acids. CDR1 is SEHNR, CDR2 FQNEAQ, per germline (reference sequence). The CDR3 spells CASNSYSGNEQFF. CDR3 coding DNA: TGTGCCAGCAACTCATATAGCGGGAACGAGCAGTTCTTC.

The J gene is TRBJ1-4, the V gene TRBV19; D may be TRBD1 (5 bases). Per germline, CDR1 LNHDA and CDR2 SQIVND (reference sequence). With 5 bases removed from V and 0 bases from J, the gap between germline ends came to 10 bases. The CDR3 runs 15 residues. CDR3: CASSRGGPTNEKLFF. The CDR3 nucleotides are TGTGCCAGTAGTCGGGGGGGTCCAACTAATGAAAAACTGTTTTTT.

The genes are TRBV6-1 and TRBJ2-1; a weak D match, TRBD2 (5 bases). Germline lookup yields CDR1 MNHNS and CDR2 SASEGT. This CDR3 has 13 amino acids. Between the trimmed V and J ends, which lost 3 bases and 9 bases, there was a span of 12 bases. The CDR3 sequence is CASSDVLAGEQFF. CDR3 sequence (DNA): TGTGCCAGCAGTGATGTTCTAGCAGGTGAGCAGTTCTTC.

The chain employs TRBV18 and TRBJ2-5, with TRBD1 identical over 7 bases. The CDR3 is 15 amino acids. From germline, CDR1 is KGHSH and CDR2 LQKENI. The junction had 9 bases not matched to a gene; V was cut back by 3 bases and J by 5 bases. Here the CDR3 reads CASSPTGLSQETQYF. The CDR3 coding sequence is TGTGCCAGCTCACCGACAGGGCTTTCCCAGGAGACCCAGTACTTC.

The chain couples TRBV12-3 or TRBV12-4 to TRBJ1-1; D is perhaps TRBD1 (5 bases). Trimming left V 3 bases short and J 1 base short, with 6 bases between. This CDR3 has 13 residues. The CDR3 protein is CASSFQGNTEAFF. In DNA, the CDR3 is TGTGCCAGCAGTTTTCAGGGGAACACTGAAGCTTTCTTT.

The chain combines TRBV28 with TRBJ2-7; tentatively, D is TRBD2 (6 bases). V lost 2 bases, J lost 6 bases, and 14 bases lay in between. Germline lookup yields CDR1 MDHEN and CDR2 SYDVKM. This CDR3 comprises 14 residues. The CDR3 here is CASSLQGGVGEQYV. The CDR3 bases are TGTGCCAGCAGTTTACAGGGCGGGGTTGGCGAGCAGTACGTC.

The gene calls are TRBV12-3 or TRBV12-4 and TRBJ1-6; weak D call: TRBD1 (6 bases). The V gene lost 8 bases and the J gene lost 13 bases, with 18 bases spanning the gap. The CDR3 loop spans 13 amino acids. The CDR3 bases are TGTGCCAGCTCGGTACAGGGCCGCTCTCCCCTCCACTTT. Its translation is CASSVQGRSPLHF.

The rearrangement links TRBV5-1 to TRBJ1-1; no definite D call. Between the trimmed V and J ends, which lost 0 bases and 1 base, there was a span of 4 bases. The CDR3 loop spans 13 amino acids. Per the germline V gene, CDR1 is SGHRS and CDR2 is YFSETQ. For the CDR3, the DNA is TGCGCCAGCAGCTTGGCCAGGAACACTGAAGCTTTCTTT. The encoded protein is CASSLARNTEAFF.

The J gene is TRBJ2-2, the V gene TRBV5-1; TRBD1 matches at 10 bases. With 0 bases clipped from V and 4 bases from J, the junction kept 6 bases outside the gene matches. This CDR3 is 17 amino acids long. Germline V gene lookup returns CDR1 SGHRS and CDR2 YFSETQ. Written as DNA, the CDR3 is TGCGCCAGCAGCTTGGGTCCCGGGACAGGGGCCACCGGGGAGCTGTTTTTT. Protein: CASSLGPGTGATGELFF.

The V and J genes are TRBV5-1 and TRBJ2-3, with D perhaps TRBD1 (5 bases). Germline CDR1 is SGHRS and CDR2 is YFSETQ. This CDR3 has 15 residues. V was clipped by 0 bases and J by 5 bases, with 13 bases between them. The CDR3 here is CASSLDTGRGDTQYF. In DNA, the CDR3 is TGCGCCAGCAGCTTGGATACCGGAAGGGGAGATACGCAGTATTTT.

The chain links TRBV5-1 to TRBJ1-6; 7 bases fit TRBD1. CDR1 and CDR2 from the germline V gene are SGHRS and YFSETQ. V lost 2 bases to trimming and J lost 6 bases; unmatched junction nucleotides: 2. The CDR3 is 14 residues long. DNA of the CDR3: TGCGCCAGCAGCTTCCGGGACAGTAATTCACCCCTCCACTTT. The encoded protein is CASSFRDSNSPLHF.

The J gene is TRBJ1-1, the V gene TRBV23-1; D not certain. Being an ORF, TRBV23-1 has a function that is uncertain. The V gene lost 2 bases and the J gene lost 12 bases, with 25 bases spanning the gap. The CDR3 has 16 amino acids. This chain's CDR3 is CASSQPQWPNRERTFF. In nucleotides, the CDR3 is TGCGCCAGCAGTCAACCTCAGTGGCCAAACCGGGAAAGGACTTTCTTT.

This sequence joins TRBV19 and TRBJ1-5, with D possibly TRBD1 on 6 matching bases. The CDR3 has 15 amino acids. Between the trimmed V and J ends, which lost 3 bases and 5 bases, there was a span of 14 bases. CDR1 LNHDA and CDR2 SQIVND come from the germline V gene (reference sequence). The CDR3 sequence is CASSILVRTDQPQHF. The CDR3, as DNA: TGTGCCAGTAGTATTCTGGTAAGGACAGATCAGCCCCAGCATTTT.

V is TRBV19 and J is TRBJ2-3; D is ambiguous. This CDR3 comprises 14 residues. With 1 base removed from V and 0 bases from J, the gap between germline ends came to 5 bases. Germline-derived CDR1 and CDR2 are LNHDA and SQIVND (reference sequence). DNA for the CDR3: TGTGCCAGTAGTATAGGGCGGAGCACAGATACGCAGTATTTT. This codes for CASSIGRSTDTQYF.

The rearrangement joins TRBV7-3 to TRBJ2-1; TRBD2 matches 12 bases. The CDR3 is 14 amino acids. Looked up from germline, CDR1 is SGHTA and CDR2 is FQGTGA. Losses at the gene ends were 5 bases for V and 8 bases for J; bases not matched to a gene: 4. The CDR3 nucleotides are TGTGCCAGCAGCAGACTAGCGGGAGTTGATGAGCAGTTCTTC. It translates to CASSRLAGVDEQFF.

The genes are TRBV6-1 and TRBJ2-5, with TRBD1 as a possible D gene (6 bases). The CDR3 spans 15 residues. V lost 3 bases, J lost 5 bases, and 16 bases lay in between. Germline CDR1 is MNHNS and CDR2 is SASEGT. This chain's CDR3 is CASSETLGAWETQYF. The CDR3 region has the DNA TGTGCCAGCAGTGAGACGTTGGGGGCGTGGGAGACCCAGTACTTC.

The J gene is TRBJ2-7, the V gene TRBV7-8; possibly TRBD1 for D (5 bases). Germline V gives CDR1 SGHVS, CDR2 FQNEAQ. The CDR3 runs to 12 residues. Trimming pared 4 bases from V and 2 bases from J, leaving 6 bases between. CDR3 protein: CASSSTAYEQYV. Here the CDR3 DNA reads TGTGCCAGCAGCTCGACAGCCTACGAGCAGTACGTC.

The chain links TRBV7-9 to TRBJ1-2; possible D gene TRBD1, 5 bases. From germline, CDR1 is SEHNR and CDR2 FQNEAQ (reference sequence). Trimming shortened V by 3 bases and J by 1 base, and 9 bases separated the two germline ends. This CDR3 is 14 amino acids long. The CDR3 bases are TGTGCCAGCAGCTTGACCGACAGTAACTATGGCTACACCTTC. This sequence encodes CASSLTDSNYGYTF.

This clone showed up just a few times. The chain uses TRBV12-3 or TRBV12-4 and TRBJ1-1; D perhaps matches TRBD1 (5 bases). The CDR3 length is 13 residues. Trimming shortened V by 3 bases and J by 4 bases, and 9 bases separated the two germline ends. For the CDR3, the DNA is TGTGCCAGCAGTTTGTTGGGGGGCACTGAAGCTTTCTTT. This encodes CASSLLGGTEAFF.

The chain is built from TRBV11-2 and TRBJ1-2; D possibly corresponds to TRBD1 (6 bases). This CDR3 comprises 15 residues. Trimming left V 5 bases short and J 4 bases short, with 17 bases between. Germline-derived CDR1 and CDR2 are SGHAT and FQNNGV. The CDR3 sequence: CASSPISRGRYGYTF. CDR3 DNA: TGTGCCAGCAGCCCCATATCCAGGGGACGCTATGGCTACACCTTC.

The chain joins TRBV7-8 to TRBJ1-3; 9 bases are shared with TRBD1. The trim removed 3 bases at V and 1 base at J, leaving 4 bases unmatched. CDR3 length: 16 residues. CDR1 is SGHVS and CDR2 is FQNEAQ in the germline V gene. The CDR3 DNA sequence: TGTGCCAGCAGCTTTGACAGGGGGACGTCTGGAAACACCATATATTTT. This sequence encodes CASSFDRGTSGNTIYF.

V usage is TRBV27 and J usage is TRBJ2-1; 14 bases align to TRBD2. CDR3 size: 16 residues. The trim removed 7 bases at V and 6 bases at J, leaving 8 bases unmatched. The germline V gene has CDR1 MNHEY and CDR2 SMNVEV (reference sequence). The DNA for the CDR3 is TGTGCCAGCAAGTTGGTAGGGACTAGCGGGAGCAATGAGCAGTTCTTC. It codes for CASKLVGTSGSNEQFF.

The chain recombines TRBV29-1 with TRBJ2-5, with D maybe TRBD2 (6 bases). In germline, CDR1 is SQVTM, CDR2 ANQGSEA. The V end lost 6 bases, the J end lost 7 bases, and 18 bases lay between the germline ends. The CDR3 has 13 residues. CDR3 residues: CSVAPGARGTQYF. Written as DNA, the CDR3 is TGCAGCGTGGCCCCCGGGGCGCGGGGGACCCAGTACTTC.

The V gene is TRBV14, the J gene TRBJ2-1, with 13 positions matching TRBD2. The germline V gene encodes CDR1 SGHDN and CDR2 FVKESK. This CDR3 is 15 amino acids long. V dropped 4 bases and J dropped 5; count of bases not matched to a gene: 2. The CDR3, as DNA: TGTGCCAGCAGCCCCGGACTAGCGGGAGACAATGAGCAGTTCTTC. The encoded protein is CASSPGLAGDNEQFF. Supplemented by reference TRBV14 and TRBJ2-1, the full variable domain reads EAGVTQFPSHSVIEKGQTVTLRCDPISGHDNLYWYRRVMGKEIKFLLHFVKESKQDESGMPNNRFLAERTGGTYSTLKVQPAELEDSGVYFCASSPGLAGDNEQFFGPGTRLTVL.

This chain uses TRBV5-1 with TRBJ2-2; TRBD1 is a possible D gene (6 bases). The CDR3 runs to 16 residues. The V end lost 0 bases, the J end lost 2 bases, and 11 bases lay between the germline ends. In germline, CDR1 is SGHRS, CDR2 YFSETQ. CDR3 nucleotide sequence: TGCGCCAGCAGCTTGGTTCAGGGGCGAAACACCGGGGAGCTGTTTTTT. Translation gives CASSLVQGRNTGELFF.